Reported below is one T cell receptor beta chain. CDR1 and CDR2 from the germline V gene are KGHDR and SFDVKD. The ends were cut back, 1 base at V and 4 bases at J, with 15 bases in the middle. This CDR3 has 16 amino acids. Profiled with immunoSEQ multiplex PCR; TCRdb holds only in-frame clones, not every one. The sample gives around 94,000 clones, roughly four fifths of which show up once; roughly 6.3% is in the top ten. The data derive from a study of blood T cell repertoires in COVID-19. Study in general: Samples of COVID-19 (acute and convalescent) were obtained from the United States, Italy and Spain. Sample material is recorded as cDNA or gDNA derived from T cells, B-cell-depleted T cells, or PBMCs.

The chain carries TRBV24-1 and TRBJ1-2, with D hard to call. The receptor was derived from a man in his 60s with acute or convalescent COVID-19. The sequenced sample was peripheral blood. Here the CDR3 DNA reads TGTGCCACCAGTGATTTAGTGGCCGGAGGAGTCTATGGCTACACCTTC. Amino acids: CATSDLVAGGVYGYTF.